Sequencing of this T cell receptor beta chain was carried out in a study of blood T cell repertoires in COVID-19. Study-level information: COVID-19 samples collected from the United States, Italy and Spain covered acute and convalescent phases.

This CDR3 region has 15 residues. CDR1 and CDR2 (germline): SEHNR, FQNEAQ (reference sequence). Trimming stripped 3 bases from V and 7 bases from J, with 13 bases between. Clones were sequenced by immunoSEQ multiplex PCR, and TCRdb holds only the in-frame ones, with some missing. The data contain under 250,000 clones, about 83% of them singletons. Source material: peripheral blood. The clonotype comes from a woman between 40 and 50 years old who had recovered from COVID-19. This sequence joins TRBV7-9 and TRBJ1-6; a weak D match, TRBD1 (5 bases). The CDR3 reads CASSLQRGGNSPLHF. The CDR3 region has the DNA TGTGCCAGCAGCTTGCAAAGGGGTGGCAATTCACCCCTCCACTTT.